The T cell receptor (beta chain) under discussion was sequenced for a study of CD8 T cells in Susac syndrome. At the level of the study: At the time their blood was drawn, patients with Susac syndrome were either therapy-naive, on corticosteroids (with some of them also receiving intravenous immunoglobulin), or on intravenous immunoglobulin alone.

Germline loops: CDR1 SEHNR, CDR2 FQNEAQ (reference sequence). The V end lost 6 bases, the J end lost 6 bases, and 18 bases lay between the germline ends. The CDR3 contains 15 residues. Peripheral blood CD8+ and CD4+ T cells were profiled by TCR beta sequencing. Both CD4+ and CD8+ T cells were negatively isolated, and TEMRA cells underwent FACS enrichment. Reverse transcription of 0.5 to 1 ug RNA was performed with random hexamers. Each CDR3 protein is one row after TCRdb ran MiXCR on the immunoSEQ multiplex PCR reads. Among 150,000 to 200,000 distinct CDR3 sequences listed, 85% to 95% were seen once. The material sequenced was CD4+ T cells from PBMCs. The clonotype was recovered from a human donor with Susac syndrome. The gene calls are TRBV7-9 and TRBJ2-1, with D possibly being TRBD1 (6 bases). The chain's CDR3 is CASRPRDTLTNEQFF. The CDR3 DNA reads TGTGCCAGCAGACCTCGGGACACCCTCACCAATGAGCAGTTCTTC.